This record covers a single TCR beta chain. What antigen it recognizes has not been identified. The record has no base qualities; no much larger clone is one base away. The method behind the library was 5' RACE. These reads were obtained on an Illumina HiSeq 2000. A universal primer binding site was introduced by template switching, and a unique molecular identifier was present in the final cDNA, enabling accurate counting of TCR cDNA molecules. Specific primers in the conserved constant-segment region were used to synthesize first-strand cDNA for the TCR alpha and beta chains. To control for contamination, each cDNA library was double barcoded with a SMART-Mk sample barcode plus Illumina barcodes. TruSeq adapter sequences, together with Illumina sample barcodes, were added in two successive PCR steps. The Illumina HiSeq platform was used with custom primers to sequence TCR alpha and beta cDNA libraries. As for the original processing: Raw reads were processed with MiGEC to extract unique molecular identifiers, and MiXCR was used to determine CDR3 positions. Recombination models were inferred per individual with the repgenHMM and IGoR tools using an EM algorithm. Shared clonotypes were analyzed with the tcR package in R, and sharing was normalized by the product of cloneset sizes. To study raw recombination free of thymic and clonal selection effects, out-of-frame nonproductive sequences were analyzed. In-frame beta chains were kept once TCRdb had trimmed the public reads at Q25 with fastp and called clones with MiXCR. Each CDR3 protein gets just one entry, which takes the most common genes and DNA from the rows behind it. TCRdb's processing, not the authors', yielded these V and J calls. For this sample there are a few hundred thousand distinct CDR3 sequences; about 10% appear just once. In total, the top ten clones hold approximately 9.3% of the sample.

All donors were healthy Caucasians. The study also sequenced three unrelated non-twin adults: a male aged 18 to 29, a male aged 50 to 60 and a female aged 50 to 60. Using Miltenyi CD45RO+ enrichment and human naive T-cell isolation kits, memory (CD45RO+) and naive T cells were isolated from PBMC. This specimen comes from a study of identical twins (dated by TCRdb to between 2015 and 2016). As for the study more broadly: To test whether fetal clonotypes persist, the study used deep sequencing on TCR alpha and beta repertoires from monozygotic twins, unrelated adults of various ages, and cord blood. To rule out contamination, replicate twin experiments were performed at different times with different library preparation protocols.

Study-level results and caveats: Compared with coincidental sharing between unrelated individuals, out-of-frame TCR alpha sequences shared between twins showed an excess of sequences with low generation probability. A weaker excess of twin sharing was found in beta out-of-frame sequences because the signal-to-noise ratio was lowered by fewer shared sequences. Abundant cord blood beta clonotypes carried fewer insertions; young adult naive repertoires showed a weaker similar trend, while memory repertoires showed none. Invariant T cells such as MAIT and iNKT could partly confound zero-insertion analyses, although diverse VJ usage argued against such confounding for most clonotypes. Because the same donors could not be followed over many years, the conclusions relied on cross-sectional statistical analysis. Recombination models systematically underestimated out-of-frame TCR alpha sharing in monozygotic twins but agreed with sharing between unrelated individuals.

This clonotype was sampled from a woman between 45 and 65 years old in good health. Sequenced material: naive T cells sorted from blood. The label giving this sample's cell subset or site can be read as: cells isolated with a human naive T-cell isolation kit.

The nucleotide sequence is TGCAGCGTTGAAGATCAAGCCAATCAGCCCCAGCATTTT. This codes for CSVEDQANQPQHF. The sequence is built from TRBV29-1 and TRBJ1-5; confidence is insufficient to name the D gene. Its CDR3 holds 13 amino acids, cysteine through phenylalanine. CDR3 DNA is the only sequence kept; it has 39 bases, read in frame from the first base. CDR1 is given as SQVTM and CDR2 as ANQGSEA, both from the germline V gene. Cut back by 0 bases and 3 bases, the V and J ends lie 6 bases apart.